These T cell receptor beta chains were read from a single sample in a study of blood T cell repertoires in COVID-19. Generated by immunoSEQ multiplex PCR, the TCRdb table keeps only in-frame clones and is missing some. The table shows over 300,000 clones, with roughly nine tenths occurring only once. The sample was peripheral blood. These receptor sequences come from a middle-aged man with acute or convalescent COVID-19. The CDR3 runs from the conserved cysteine through the conserved F or W. A D gene is named only where the DNA matches it firmly. Expanded clones get a size class; other rows say once, few or many, or leave the size out.

TRBJ1-1 | TRBV29-1 | TRBD1 | - | TGCACCTCGTTCTCCGGGACAGTTAACACTGAAGCTTTCTTT | CTSFSGTVNTEAFF
TRBJ2-1 | TRBV6-4 | - | - | TGTGCCAGCAGTGACTCGTGGCGGACAGATCACAATGAGCAGTTCTTC | CASSDSWRTDHNEQFF
TRBJ1-2 | TRBV3-1/TRBV3-2 | - | - | TGTGCCAGCAGCCAAACGACAGTAGGCCATGGCTACACCTTC | CASSQTTVGHGYTF
TRBJ1-2 | TRBV28 | TRBD1 | - | TGTGCCAGCAGTGTACAGGGGCGGGGTGGCTACACCTTC | CASSVQGRGGYTF
TRBJ2-2 | TRBV28 | - | - | TGTGCCAGCAGCTCCAGGCGGACAATGAACACCGGGGAGCTGTTTTTT | CASSSRRTMNTGELFF
TRBJ2-1 | TRBV11-2 | - | - | TGTGCCAGCAGCTTACAAGCGGCCAATGAGCAGTTCTTC | CASSLQAANEQFF
TRBJ1-1 | TRBV28 | TRBD1 | - | TGTGCCAGCAGCACTACAGGGGGCTTCACTGAAGCTTTCTTT | CASSTTGGFTEAFF
TRBJ2-7 | TRBV19 | TRBD2 | - | TGTGCCAGTAGGCCTCGACTAGCGGGCGAGACCTGGGTGGAGCAGTACTTC | CASRPRLAGETWVEQYF
TRBJ1-5 | TRBV27 | - | - | TGTGCCAGCAGTTTAGGTAGAGCTAATCAGCCCCAGCATTTT | CASSLGRANQPQHF
TRBJ1-4 | TRBV19 | - | - | TGTGCCAGTAGTATCTCAACAGGAGTTAATGAAAAACTGTTTTTT | CASSISTGVNEKLFF
TRBJ2-5 | TRBV5-8 | TRBD2 | - | TGTGCCAGCAGCTTCGCGGGGGGCTCCCAAGAGACCCAGTACTTC | CASSFAGGSQETQYF
TRBJ1-2 | TRBV24-1 | TRBD1 | - | TGTGCCACCAGTGACGGACAGGCGGTCGGTCGCTACACCTTC | CATSDGQAVGRYTF
TRBJ1-1 | TRBV28 | TRBD1 | - | TGTGCCAGCACCCTGGGACAGTTCACTGAAGCTTTCTTT | CASTLGQFTEAFF
TRBJ2-3 | TRBV18 | TRBD2 | - | TGTGCCAGCTCACTTCGCCTAGCGGGAACAGATACGCAGTATTTT | CASSLRLAGTDTQYF
TRBJ2-2 | TRBV15 | TRBD1 | few | TGTGCCACCAGCAGGACAGGGGACACCGGGGAGCTGTTTTTT | CATSRTGDTGELFF
TRBJ2-1 | TRBV9 | TRBD2 | - | TGTGCCAGCAACCTGGGAGGGCCCGGTGAGCAGTTCTTC | CASNLGGPGEQFF
TRBJ1-1 | TRBV12-5 | TRBD1 | - | TGTGCTAGTGGTTTGGGGACAGGGGAAACTGAAGCTTTCTTT | CASGLGTGETEAFF
TRBJ2-1 | TRBV10-1 | TRBD1 | - | TGCGCCAGCAGCGCCGACAGGGAACGGATGGATGAGCAGTTCTTC | CASSADRERMDEQFF
TRBJ1-5 | TRBV27 | TRBD1 | - | TGTGCCAGCAGTTTCACCAGGGGGAGCCAGCCCCAGCATTTT | CASSFTRGSQPQHF
TRBJ2-1 | TRBV5-1 | TRBD2 | - | TGCGCCAGCAGCCCCCGGTCGGCTAGCGGGAGTTCTGAGCAGTTCTTC | CASSPRSASGSSEQFF
TRBJ2-7 | TRBV28 | TRBD1 | - | TGTGCCAGCAGTTTTCCCGGACAGGGAGGTTTGGACGAGCAGTACTTC | CASSFPGQGGLDEQYF
TRBJ2-2 | TRBV6-6 | TRBD2 | - | TGTGCCAGCAGTGTACTAGCGGGGGACACCGGGGAGCTGTTTTTT | CASSVLAGDTGELFF
TRBJ2-1 | TRBV7-2 | TRBD2 | - | TGTGCCAGCAGCCTTCAGTCCCCCAGCGGGAGGTACAATGAGCAGTTCTTC | CASSLQSPSGRYNEQFF
TRBJ1-6 | TRBV4-1 | - | - | TGCGCCAGCAGCCTCCCTTGGGGGACACCCCTACCGTATAATTCACCCCTCCACTTT | CASSLPWGTPLPYNSPLHF
TRBJ1-5 | TRBV3-1/TRBV3-2 | - | - | TGTGCCAGCAGCCAAGAGATCGCAGGGCCAACGACCCAGCATTTT | CASSQEIAGPTTQHF
TRBJ2-3 | TRBV19 | TRBD1 | - | TGTGCCAGTAGTGCACAGGGGGCAGGAGATACGCAGTATTTT | CASSAQGAGDTQYF
TRBJ2-2 | TRBV7-3 | - | few | TGTGCCAGCAGGACAGATACCAACACCGGGGAGCTGTTTTTT | CASRTDTNTGELFF
TRBJ2-1 | TRBV3-1/TRBV3-2 | - | - | TGTGCCAGCTTTTCCCGGGACGGGGGGCTTAATGAGCAGTTCTTC | CASFSRDGGLNEQFF
TRBJ2-1 | TRBV3-1/TRBV3-2 | TRBD2 | - | TGTGCCAGCAGCACTAGCGGGGAGCAGTTCTTC | CASSTSGEQFF
TRBJ2-7 | TRBV9 | - | - | TGTGCCAGCAGCGTAGGTGTAGGGGCACGCTACGAGCAGTACTTC | CASSVGVGARYEQYF
TRBJ2-1 | TRBV28 | TRBD2 | - | TGTGCCAGCAGGAGCGGGGGGGCCTACAATGAGCAGTTCTTC | CASRSGGAYNEQFF
TRBJ2-1 | TRBV7-9 | - | - | TGTGCCAGCAGCTCCCAAGCGGAGGAGCAGTTCTTC | CASSSQAEEQFF
TRBJ2-7 | TRBV4-1 | - | - | TGCGCCAGCAGCCAATCCCGTACCTACGAGCAGTACTTC | CASSQSRTYEQYF
TRBJ1-5 | TRBV19 | - | - | TGTGCCAGTAGTATAGTAGGCACAGATCAGCCCCAGCATTTT | CASSIVGTDQPQHF
TRBJ2-2 | TRBV5-1 | - | - | TGCGCCAGCAGGCACGGGGGGCAGACGGGCACCGGGGAGCTGTTTTTT | CASRHGGQTGTGELFF
TRBJ1-3 | TRBV4-1 | - | - | TGCGCCAGCAGCCCCGGTGGCAGGGGTTCTGGAAACACCATATATTTT | CASSPGGRGSGNTIYF
TRBJ1-1 | TRBV5-4 | - | - | TGTGCCAGCAGTTATAGAGACATGAACACTGAAGCTTTCTTT | CASSYRDMNTEAFF
TRBJ2-1 | TRBV7-9 | TRBD1 | - | TGTGCCAGCAGCTCTAGTCTAAGGGACAGCTTCACGTCCTACAATGAGCAGTTCTTC | CASSSSLRDSFTSYNEQFF
TRBJ1-1 | TRBV5-4 | TRBD1 | - | TGTGCCAGCAGCCCGACAGGGGGCAGGGGAACTGAAGCTTTCTTT | CASSPTGGRGTEAFF
TRBJ2-3 | TRBV2 | TRBD2 | - | TGTGCCAGCAGTTCTAGCGGGGGGGATGATACGCAGTATTTT | CASSSSGGDDTQYF
TRBJ2-1 | TRBV6-5 | - | - | TGTGCCAGCAGGGGCCTCCTTCATGAGCAGTTCTTC | CASRGLLHEQFF
TRBJ1-5 | TRBV6-6 | TRBD1 | - | TGTGCCAGCAGGACGAACAGGGGCGGGAATCAGCCCCAGCATTTT | CASRTNRGGNQPQHF
TRBJ2-5 | TRBV6-1 | TRBD2 | - | TGTGCCAGCACCAACACAGCGGGGGGACAAGAGACCCAGTACTTC | CASTNTAGGQETQYF
TRBJ1-2 | TRBV11-2 | TRBD1 | - | TGTGCCAGCAGCCCCGGGACAGGGTATGATGGCTACACCTTC | CASSPGTGYDGYTF
TRBJ1-5 | TRBV6-2/TRBV6-3 | TRBD1 | - | TGTGCCAGCAGTACTGGGACAGCTTTCAGCAATCAGCCCCAGCATTTT | CASSTGTAFSNQPQHF
TRBJ2-3 | TRBV7-3 | - | once | TGTGCCAGCAGCCCCGGTACAGGGACAGATACGCAGTATTTT | CASSPGTGTDTQYF
TRBJ2-1 | TRBV19 | TRBD2 | - | TGTGCCAGTAGTATCCCTAGCGGGAGCCACAATGAGCAGTTCTTC | CASSIPSGSHNEQFF
TRBJ2-2 | TRBV13 | TRBD1 | - | TGTGCCAGCAGCGGCGGACAGGGGCCCCCGATGGCGAACACCGGGGAGCTGTTTTTT | CASSGGQGPPMANTGELFF
TRBJ2-1 | TRBV3-1/TRBV3-2 | - | - | TGTGCCAGCAGCCAAGATTTCGCGCGGCAGTTCTTC | CASSQDFARQFF
TRBJ2-5 | TRBV7-8 | TRBD2 | - | TGTGCCAGCAGCTTGGCCCGACTAGCAAGGGAGACCCAGTACTTC | CASSLARLARETQYF